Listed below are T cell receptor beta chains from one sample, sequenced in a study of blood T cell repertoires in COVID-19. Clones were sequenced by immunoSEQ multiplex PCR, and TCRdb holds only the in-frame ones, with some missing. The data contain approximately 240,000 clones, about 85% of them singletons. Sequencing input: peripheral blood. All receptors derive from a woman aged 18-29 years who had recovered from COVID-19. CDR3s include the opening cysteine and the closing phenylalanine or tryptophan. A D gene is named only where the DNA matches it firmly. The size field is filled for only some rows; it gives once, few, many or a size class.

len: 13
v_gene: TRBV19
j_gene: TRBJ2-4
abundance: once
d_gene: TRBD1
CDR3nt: TGTGCCAGTAGCGGGACAGGGGGCGGCATTCAGTACTTC
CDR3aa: CASSGTGGGIQYF

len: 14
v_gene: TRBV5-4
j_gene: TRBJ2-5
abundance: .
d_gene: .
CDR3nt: TGTGCCAGCAGTTCCCCGGGTCCCCAAGAGACCCAGTACTTC
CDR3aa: CASSSPGPQETQYF

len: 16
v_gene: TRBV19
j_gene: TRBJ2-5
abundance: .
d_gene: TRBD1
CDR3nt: TGTGCCAGTAGTATATTCCCGACAGGGCTCCAAGAGACCCAGTACTTC
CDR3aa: CASSIFPTGLQETQYF

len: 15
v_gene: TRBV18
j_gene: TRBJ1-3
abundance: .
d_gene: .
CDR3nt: TGTGCCAGCTCACCAGTCAGGGGTTACGGAAACACCATATATTTT
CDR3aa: CASSPVRGYGNTIYF

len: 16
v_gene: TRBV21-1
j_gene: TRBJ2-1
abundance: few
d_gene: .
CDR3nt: TGTGCCAGCAGCAAAGCGCGAGGGCCCCTCTACAATGAGCAGTTCTTC
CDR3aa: CASSKARGPLYNEQFF

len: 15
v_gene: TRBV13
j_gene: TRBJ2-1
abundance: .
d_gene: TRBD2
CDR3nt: TGTGCCAGCAGCATTGGACTAGCGGGAGGGTATGAGCAGTTCTTC
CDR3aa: CASSIGLAGGYEQFF

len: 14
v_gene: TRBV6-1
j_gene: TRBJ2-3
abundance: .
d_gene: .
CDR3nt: TGTGCCAGCAGTGAGGGCAGGGCCACAGATACGCAGTATTTT
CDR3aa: CASSEGRATDTQYF

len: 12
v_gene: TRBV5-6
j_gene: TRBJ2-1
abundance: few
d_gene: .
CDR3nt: TGTGCCAGCAGCCCAGGGGACAATGAGCAGTTCTTC
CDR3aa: CASSPGDNEQFF

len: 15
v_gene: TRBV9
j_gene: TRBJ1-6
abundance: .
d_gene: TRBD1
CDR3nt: TGTGCCAGCAGCGACGAAGGACAGGGATGGTCACCCCTCCACTTT
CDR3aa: CASSDEGQGWSPLHF

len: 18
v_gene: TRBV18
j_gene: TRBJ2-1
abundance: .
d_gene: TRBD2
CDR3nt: TGTGCCAGCTCACCGACTAGCGGGAGTCTATCGGGCTACAATGAGCAGTTCTTC
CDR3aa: CASSPTSGSLSGYNEQFF

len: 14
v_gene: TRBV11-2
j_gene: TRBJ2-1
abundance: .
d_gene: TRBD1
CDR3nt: TGTGCCAGCAGCTTACTGGGACAGTACAATGAGCAGTTCTTC
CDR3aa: CASSLLGQYNEQFF

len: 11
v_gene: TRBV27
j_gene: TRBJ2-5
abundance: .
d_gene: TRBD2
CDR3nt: TGTGCCAGCCGAGCGGGGGGGACCCAGTACTTC
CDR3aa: CASRAGGTQYF

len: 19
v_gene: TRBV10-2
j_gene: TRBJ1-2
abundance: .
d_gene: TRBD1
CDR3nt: TGCGCCAGCAGTGAGTTTAACTCCGGGACAGCTTTAGCTAACTATGGCTACACCTTC
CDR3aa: CASSEFNSGTALANYGYTF

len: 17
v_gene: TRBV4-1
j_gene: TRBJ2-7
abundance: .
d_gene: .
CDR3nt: TGCGCCAGCAGCCAAGATGCAGGGTCAGGGCACTCCTACGAGCAGTACTTC
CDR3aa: CASSQDAGSGHSYEQYF

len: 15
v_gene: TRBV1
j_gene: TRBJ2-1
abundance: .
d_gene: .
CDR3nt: TGCACCAGCAGTACCGGGACTCGAGATTACAATGAGCAGTTCTTC
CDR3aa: CTSSTGTRDYNEQFF

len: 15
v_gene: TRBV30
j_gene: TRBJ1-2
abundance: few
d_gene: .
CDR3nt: TGTGCCTGGAGTGTACAATGGGGGCCTAACTATGGCTACACCTTC
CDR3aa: CAWSVQWGPNYGYTF

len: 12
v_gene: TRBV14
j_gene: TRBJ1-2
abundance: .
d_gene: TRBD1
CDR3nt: TGTGCCAGCTCGGGACAGAACTATGGCTACACCTTC
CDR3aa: CASSGQNYGYTF

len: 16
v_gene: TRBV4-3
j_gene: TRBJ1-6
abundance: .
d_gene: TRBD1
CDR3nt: TGCGCCAGCAGCCAAGTTACAGGGGGAGGGGGTTCACCCCTCCACTTT
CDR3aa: CASSQVTGGGGSPLHF

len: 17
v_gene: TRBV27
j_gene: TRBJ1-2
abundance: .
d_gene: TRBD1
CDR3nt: TGTGCCAGCAGTCGGGATACAGGGGCCCGCCTTAACTATGGCTACACCTTC
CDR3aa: CASSRDTGARLNYGYTF

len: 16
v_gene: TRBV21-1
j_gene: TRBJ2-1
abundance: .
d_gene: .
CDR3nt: TGTGCCAGCAGCAAAGATAGTAGCGGGAGAATTTGTGAGCAGTTCTTC
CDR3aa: CASSKDSSGRICEQFF

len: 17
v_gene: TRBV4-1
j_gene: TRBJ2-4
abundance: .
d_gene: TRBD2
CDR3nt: TGCGCCAGCAGCCGACTAGCGGGAGGGCCGGCCAAAAACATTCAGTACTTC
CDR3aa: CASSRLAGGPAKNIQYF

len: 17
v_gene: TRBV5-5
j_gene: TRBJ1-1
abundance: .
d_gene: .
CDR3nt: TGTGCCAGCAGCCAAAGACGGATAGCAACTATGAACACTGAAGCTTTCTTT
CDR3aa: CASSQRRIATMNTEAFF

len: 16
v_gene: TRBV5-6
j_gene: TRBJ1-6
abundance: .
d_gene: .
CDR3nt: TGTGCCAGCAGCTTGGGAACAGGGATGTTTGGTTCACCCCTCCACTTT
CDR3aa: CASSLGTGMFGSPLHF

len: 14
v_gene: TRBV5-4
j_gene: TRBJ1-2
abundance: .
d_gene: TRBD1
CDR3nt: TGTGCCAGCAGCTTGGATAACAGGGGGTATGGCTACACCTTC
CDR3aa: CASSLDNRGYGYTF

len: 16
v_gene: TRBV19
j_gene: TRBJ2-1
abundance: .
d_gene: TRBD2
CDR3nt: TGTGCCAGTAGTATGTATAGCGGGAGGGCCGCCAATGAGCAGTTCTTC
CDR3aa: CASSMYSGRAANEQFF

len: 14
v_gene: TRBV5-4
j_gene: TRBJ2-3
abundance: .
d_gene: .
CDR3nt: TGTGCCAGCAGCCCCGGGAGTCCCACAGATACGCAGTATTTT
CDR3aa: CASSPGSPTDTQYF

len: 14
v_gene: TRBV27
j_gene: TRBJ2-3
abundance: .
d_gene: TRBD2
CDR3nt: TGTGCCAGCAGTCCTGGACTAGCTCCAGATACGCAGTATTTT
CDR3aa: CASSPGLAPDTQYF